This T cell receptor beta chain was sequenced for a study of blood T cells in healthy people across ages (dated by TCRdb to about 2015). The study in broad terms: In model experiments, template switching captured roughly one uniquely barcoded TCR beta cDNA molecule for every two T cells. Using deep sequencing normalized with unique cDNA molecular identifiers, the study measured how TCR beta repertoire diversity changes with age. The donors were divided into four age groups: young (average approximately 17 years), middle-aged (about 40), aged (roughly 60) and long-lived (82). The study analyzed two additional independent replicas of 1 million unique cDNA reads from the same blood draw for two donors, one aged 18 to 30 and one aged 80 or older. Results and caveats for the whole study, not just this receptor: Compared with the aged group, the long-lived group had more naive CD4+ T cells, fewer expanded clones and increased TCR diversity, suggesting age selection. A strong correlation was found between observed TCR beta diversity and the percentage of naive T cells measured by flow cytometry. Estimates of total diversity from one million sequenced T cells were regarded as lower bounds and underestimates. Conclusive comparison of naive and antigen-experienced compartments was prevented by the profiling of bulk unsorted PBMCs. Because the CMV infection status of the donors was unknown, age-related changes in expanded clonotypes may potentially have been confounded. Observed TCR beta diversity per million T cells fell roughly linearly with age, and a significant reduction was already apparent by age around 39.

From the cysteine up to the phenylalanine, the CDR3 has a length of 20 residues. The CDR3 DNA has 60 bases and is translated from base 1. V is shortened by 0 bases, J by 3 bases, and the region joining them spans 24 bases. Based on the germline V gene, the CDR1 and CDR2 sequences are SGHVS and FNYEAQ. The donors were roughly 39 Caucasian individuals from Russia, aged 6 to 90 years, who were systemically healthy. Each donor gave about 9.2 milliliters of peripheral blood, drawn into EDTA-treated Vacutainer tubes. PBMCs were isolated by Ficoll-Paque density-gradient centrifugation, with at least 6 million obtained per sample. Trizol reagent was used to extract total RNA from PBMCs, with at least 6 micrograms per sample. For every donor, flow cytometry on a PBMC aliquot measured the percentage of naive CD45RAhigh/CD27high T cells. This clonotype was found once. There is no known antigen for this receptor. There are no base qualities to consult, and no much larger clone falls within one base.

Libraries were built with 5' RACE. Sequencing relied on an Illumina HiSeq 2500. A second about 7 to 12 cycle PCR used a sample-barcoded 5' primer and a J-beta primer mix. A template-switch 5' adaptor carrying 12 random nucleotides introduced a unique molecular identifier onto each TCR beta cDNA molecule. Each sample yielded at least 3 million CDR3-containing paired-end reads. First-strand cDNA synthesis was performed from all RNA using the Mint cDNA synthesis kit, with priming by a TRBC-specific oligonucleotide. All cDNA was treated with uracil-DNA glycosylase and then went through a first 18-cycle PCR with the universal primers M1SS and BC2_uni_R. Per the authors' processing: For normalization, 1 million high-quality reads, each with a distinct molecular identifier, were randomly selected from each sample. Instead of being binned into consensus sequences, reads with shared molecular identifiers were discarded. CDR3 identification, clonotype clustering and error correction used MiTCR with a Q25 quality threshold and the strictest error-elimination algorithm. A nonparametric unseen species model with Euler transformation was used to estimate a lower bound on total TCR beta diversity. TCRdb reanalyzed the raw reads on its own, using fastp at Q25 for trimming and MiXCR for clone calling, and kept in-frame beta chains. Under each unique CDR3 protein, matching rows form one entry showing the most common genes and DNA. These V and J calls originate from TCRdb's pipeline instead of the authors' own analysis. This sample lists hundreds of thousands of distinct CDR3 sequences; around 25% were detected once. The ten largest clones add up to 9.4% of the sample.

These same records also appear under a second study, on T cells of mothers and their children. From that second study: The donors were nine systemically healthy Caucasian individuals, made up of three mothers and their six children. cDNA synthesis used all of the extracted RNA, with around 1.4 ug of RNA in each 15 ul reaction. In the second PCR, the M1S primer introduced both the sample barcodes and 2-4 random nucleotides. Over 8 million TCR beta CDR3 reads came from each mother, compared with a few million reads from each child. Thymic selection similarly shapes TCR recombination output in related and unrelated pairs, with minor effect from inherited differences. Related mother-child pairs always showed normalized repertoire overlap that was slightly higher than in unrelated mother-child pairs, though the difference was never significant. No persistent microchimeric T cell clones were found, with a detection sensitivity of approximately 95 clones per million clonotypes. To look for features that set related mother-child pairs apart from unrelated individuals, the researchers ran deep NGS to compare the TCR beta repertoires of mothers and children. Mothers averaged 40 +/- 4 years of age and children averaged around 11 +/- 4 years. After adapter ligation was performed with NEBNext reagents, the libraries were sequenced on an Illumina HiSeq 2000 with 100+100 nt paired-end reads. To avoid cross-contamination, the mother libraries and the child libraries were prepared a month apart and sequenced in separate runs. Each donor had between about 450,000 and 2,100,000 distinct TCR beta clonotypes identified. Naive TCR beta clonotypes were estimated from low-frequency clonotypes matched to each donor's FACS-determined naive share, without sorting.

The rearrangement joined TRBV7-6 to TRBJ2-1, with TRBD2 perhaps the D gene, on 7 matching bases. The sample consisted of blood. This TCR came from a boy aged 5-17 years in good health. The CDR3: CASSLALQTIRGASYNEQFF. The nucleotide sequence reads as follows: TGTGCCAGCAGCTTAGCGCTTCAAACGATTCGGGGGGCAAGCTACAATGAGCAGTTCTTC.